The next 8 T cell receptor beta chains were all read from a single sample in a study of T cells in Graves' hyperthyroidism and ophthalmopathy. Researchers took RNA transcripts and amplified the TCR beta CDR3 regions from them. The HTBI primer set drove a first-round RT-PCR of the TCR CDR3. TCRdb analysed the multiplex PCR reads with MiXCR anew, one entry per CDR3 protein. The sample includes 400,000 to 500,000 distinct CDR3 sequences, around 13% of them seen just once. Source material: blood. The receptor set was obtained from a woman between 18 and 30 years old with Graves' hyperthyroidism.

The chain uses TRBV10-2 and TRBJ1-2; tentative D call: TRBD1 (5 bases). The germline V gene encodes CDR1 WSHSY and CDR2 SAAADI. V lost 8 bases to trimming and J lost 3 bases, with 13 bases between them. The CDR3 consists of 13 residues. The CDR3 reads CASVPRGDYGYTF. The CDR3 DNA is TGCGCCAGCGTCCCCCGAGGGGACTATGGCTACACCTTC.

This rearrangement joins TRBV4-1 to TRBJ2-2, with 7 bases fitting TRBD1. The CDR3 consists of 16 residues. The germline gives CDR1 MGHRA, CDR2 YSYEKL. V gave up 0 bases and J gave up 6 bases; unmatched junction bases: 7. The CDR3 coding sequence is TGCGCCAGCAGCCAAGAGGGACAGAAAGGGCCCGGGGAGCTGTTTTTT. Translated: CASSQEGQKGPGELFF.

A few counts support this clonotype. V is TRBV5-8 and J is TRBJ1-1, with 7 bases aligning to TRBD1. V lost 0 bases and J lost 3; bases outside the gene matches: 14. The CDR3 is 18 residues long. Per germline, CDR1 SGHTS and CDR2 YDEGEE. The chain's CDR3 is CASSLGLLQGRKDTEAFF. DNA for the CDR3: TGTGCCAGCAGCTTGGGACTATTACAGGGGAGAAAGGACACTGAAGCTTTCTTT.

The sample holds many counts of this clonotype. V and J are TRBV29-1 and TRBJ2-1; 7 nucleotides align to TRBD2. J lost 7 bases, V lost 1 base, and 13 bases had no gene match. Germline-derived CDR1 and CDR2 are SQVTM and ANQGSEA. CDR3 size: 16 residues. CDR3 DNA: TGCAGCGTTGAAGGTTATGGAGCGGGATCTTTGAATGAGCAGTTCTTC. It is translated as CSVEGYGAGSLNEQFF.

This chain joins TRBV19 and TRBJ1-1; TRBD1 matches at 9 bases. Germline trimming cut 6 bases from V and 6 bases from J; bases unmatched to any gene: 5. Looked up from germline, CDR1 is LNHDA and CDR2 is SQIVND (reference sequence). CDR3 length equals 13 residues. As DNA, the CDR3 is TGTGCCAGTAGGGGACAGGGAAGCCCTGAAGCTTTCTTT. This sequence encodes CASRGQGSPEAFF.

This clonotype was picked up many times. V gene TRBV27 combines with J gene TRBJ2-5; TRBD2 matches at 8 bases. After removal of 6 bases from V and 0 bases from J, the junction contained 9 bases not matched to a gene. The CDR3 extends over 16 amino acids. Germline V lookup: CDR1 MNHEY, CDR2 SMNVEV (reference sequence). The DNA for the CDR3 is TGTGCCAGCAGCCTGAGTCGGGGGGGGAACCAAGAGACCCAGTACTTC. It specifies CASSLSRGGNQETQYF.

This clonotype occurred many times. This rearrangement joins TRBV12-3 or TRBV12-4 to TRBJ2-1; no clear D gene. Trimming left V 7 bases short and J 4 bases short, with 8 bases between. The CDR3 is 12 amino acids. DNA of the CDR3: TGTGCCAGCAAATGGGATTACAATGAGCAGTTCTTC. The encoded protein is CASKWDYNEQFF.

This clonotype occurred many times. The gene calls are TRBV28 and TRBJ2-5, with a possible D match to TRBD2 (6 bases). Trimming stripped 6 bases from V and 3 bases from J, with 11 bases between. This CDR3 contains 13 residues. Germline assignment: CDR1 MDHEN and CDR2 SYDVKM. CDR3 loop: CASSSGGEETQYF. The CDR3 DNA is TGTGCCAGCAGCTCCGGAGGGGAAGAGACCCAGTACTTC.